The 17 T cell receptor beta chains presented below share a single source sample, sequenced in a study of T cell responses to AZD1222 COVID-19 vaccine. TCRdb keeps only in-frame clones here, not all; method: immunoSEQ multiplex PCR. This sample has 53,000 or so clones, with approximately 84% found just once. This specimen consisted of peripheral blood, obtained on day 0 of AZD1222 vaccination. The receptors shown here come from an adult in good health.

This chain connects TRBV6-6 to TRBJ1-1, with D tentatively TRBD1 (6 bases). V lost 4 bases and J lost 1, with 13 bases in between. Germline CDR1 and CDR2: MNHNY and SVGAGI (reference sequence). The CDR3 is 15 amino acids. CDR3 DNA: TGTGCCAGCAGTTGGGGGGCAGCGCGGAACACTGAAGCTTTCTTT. It translates to CASSWGAARNTEAFF.

The chain links TRBV7-2 to TRBJ2-2; 11 bases match TRBD1. Unmatched junction bases numbered 1, after V lost 4 bases and J lost 0 bases. Germline V gives CDR1 SGHTA, CDR2 FQGNSA. The CDR3 is made up of 16 amino acids. CDR3 sequence: CASSWTGGSNTGELFF. The CDR3 DNA sequence: TGTGCCAGCAGCTGGACAGGGGGCTCGAACACCGGGGAGCTGTTTTTT.

This clone has only a few counts. This rearrangement joins TRBV10-3 to TRBJ1-2; 7 bases fit TRBD1. Germline assignment: CDR1 ENHRY and CDR2 SYGVKD. The ends lost 7 bases at V and 2 bases at J; junction bases unmatched: 7. This CDR3 is built from 14 residues. The CDR3, as DNA: TGTGCCATCACCCCGGGACAGTCGAACTATGGCTACACCTTC. Translation: CAITPGQSNYGYTF.

This chain connects TRBV5-1 to TRBJ1-1; D gene ambiguous. The CDR3 sequence is 14 residues long. Germline CDR1 SGHRS, CDR2 YFSETQ. Trimming removed 2 bases at V and 7 bases at J, with 15 bases between. In DNA, the CDR3 is TGCGCCAGCAGCTTAGGGCAGGTCGGTGATGAAGCTTTCTTT. Translation: CASSLGQVGDEAFF.

This clone was seen only once. The rearrangement uses TRBV6-5 and TRBJ1-5; no clear D gene. This CDR3 is 14 amino acids long. The germline V gene has CDR1 MNHEY and CDR2 SVGAGI. The V gene lost 8 bases and the J gene lost 0 bases, with 11 bases spanning the gap. The CDR3 reads CASEIHNSNQPQHF. The CDR3 region has the DNA TGTGCCAGCGAGATACACAATAGCAATCAGCCCCAGCATTTT.

This rearrangement joins TRBV7-2 to TRBJ2-7; 9 bases are a match to TRBD2. In germline, CDR1 is SGHTA, CDR2 FQGNSA. There are 16 residues in the CDR3. V trimming: 5 bases; J trimming: 5 bases; junction bases outside the gene matches: 13. CDR3 loop: CASSASTSGPFHEQYF. Written as DNA, the CDR3 is TGTGCCAGCAGCGCCTCAACTAGCGGGCCCTTCCACGAGCAGTACTTC.

The J gene is TRBJ2-4, the V gene TRBV9; maybe TRBD2 (6 bases). Per germline, CDR1 SGDLS and CDR2 YYNGEE. V lost 4 bases, J lost 0 bases, and 8 bases lay in between. This CDR3 comprises 14 residues. CDR3 sequence reads: CASSSGLAKNIQYF. In nucleotides, the CDR3 is TGTGCCAGCAGCTCGGGACTAGCCAAAAACATTCAGTACTTC.

This clone showed up just once. The chain combines TRBV3-1 (or the pseudogene TRBV3-2) with TRBJ1-4; 7 bases match TRBD1. The germline V gene has CDR1 LGHDT and CDR2 YNNKEL (reference sequence). This CDR3 has 14 amino acids. V was pared by 3 bases and J by 4 bases, with 2 bases of the junction left unmatched. CDR3 residues: CASSQDRSNEKLFF. CDR3 nucleotides: TGTGCCAGCAGCCAGGACAGGAGTAATGAAAAACTGTTTTTT.

Here the CDR3 reads CASSRGQGDQPQHF. In DNA form, the CDR3 reads TGTGCCAGTAGCCGAGGACAGGGGGATCAGCCCCAGCATTTT. The J gene is TRBJ1-5, the V gene TRBV19, with TRBD1 identical over 10 bases. The J segment lost 5 bases and the V segment lost 6 bases, leaving 4 bases of the junction unmatched. Germline lookup yields CDR1 LNHDA and CDR2 SQIVND (reference sequence). The CDR3 extends over 14 amino acids.

This sequence joins TRBV28 and TRBJ1-4, with a possible D match to TRBD1 (6 bases). This CDR3 region has 15 residues. V lost 5 bases and J 2 bases, leaving 12 bases between the germline ends. The V gene's germline CDR1 is MDHEN and CDR2 SYDVKM. CDR3: CASSDRGATNEKLFF. In nucleotides, the CDR3 is TGTGCCAGCAGTGACCGGGGGGCGACTAATGAAAAACTGTTTTTT.

A single count supports this clone. The J gene is TRBJ2-1, the V gene TRBV6-5, with D perhaps TRBD1 (5 bases). The V gene lost 6 bases and the J gene lost 10 bases, with 19 bases spanning the gap. Germline CDR1 MNHEY, CDR2 SVGAGI. The CDR3 spans 14 residues. CDR3 nucleotide sequence: TGTGCCAGCAGGCCCACCCAGGGAATTGGGGAGCAGTTCTTC. Its protein product is CASRPTQGIGEQFF.

The J gene is TRBJ1-1, the V gene TRBV4-3; D ambiguous. Trimming removed 1 base at V and 0 bases at J, with 9 bases between. The CDR3 totals 15 residues. Germline loops: CDR1 LGHNA, CDR2 YSLEER. CDR3 residues: CASSQGGRLNTEAFF. The CDR3 coding sequence is TGCGCCAGCAGCCAAGGTGGACGGTTGAACACTGAAGCTTTCTTT.

This rearrangement joins TRBV24-1 to TRBJ2-3, with 11 bases matching TRBD1. The V segment lost 3 bases and the J segment 4 bases; nucleotides outside the gene matches: 2. From germline, CDR1 is KGHDR and CDR2 SFDVKD. This CDR3 has 15 residues. The CDR3 sequence: CATSDQGQGADTQYF. CDR3 nucleotide sequence: TGTGCCACCAGTGATCAGGGACAGGGGGCAGATACGCAGTATTTT.

The V call is TRBV6-5, the J call TRBJ1-6, with no clear D. V lost 6 bases to trimming and J lost 3 bases, with 12 bases between them. The germline gives CDR1 MNHEY, CDR2 SVGAGI. CDR3 length: 15 residues. CDR3 sequence: CASRIGQNYNSPLHF. CDR3 in DNA: TGTGCCAGCAGGATCGGGCAGAACTATAATTCACCCCTCCACTTT.

The rearrangement links TRBV9 to TRBJ2-3; D unclear. Germline CDR1 is SGDLS and CDR2 is YYNGEE. The CDR3 covers 14 residues. Deletions cut 0 bases from V and 1 base from J, with 6 bases between. This CDR3 is CASSVELRTDTQYF. The CDR3 DNA is TGTGCCAGCAGCGTAGAACTTCGCACAGATACGCAGTATTTT.

The chain links TRBV5-4 to TRBJ2-7, with D unclear. V dropped 1 base and J dropped 2 bases, with 7 bases sitting between them. CDR1 and CDR2 from the germline V gene are SGHNT and YYREEE (reference sequence). The CDR3 has 13 amino acids. Here the CDR3 reads CASSLTGAYEQYF. The CDR3 DNA is TGTGCCAGCAGCTTGACCGGAGCCTACGAGCAGTACTTC.

Written as DNA, the CDR3 is TGCGCCAGCAGTACAGGACTAGTTAATGAAAAACTGTTTTTT. Encoded protein: CASSTGLVNEKLFF. The rearrangement joins TRBV5-1 to TRBJ1-4; D is possibly TRBD1 (5 bases). Germline-derived CDR1 and CDR2 are SGHRS and YFSETQ. CDR3 length: 14 residues. The V end lost 5 bases, the J end lost 4 bases, and 12 bases lay between the germline ends.